This entry is about one T cell receptor (beta chain). Germline-derived CDR1 and CDR2 are SGHAT and FQDESV (reference sequence). After removal of 2 bases from V and 4 bases from J, the junction contained 8 bases not matched to a gene. This CDR3 is 17 amino acids long. CD8+ and CD4+ T cells circulating in blood were sequenced for TCR beta. After extraction with the RNeasy kit, roughly 0.5 to 1 ug of the RNA was reverse transcribed using random hexamers. Via MiXCR, TCRdb re-called the immunoSEQ multiplex PCR reads, giving one row per CDR3 protein. The data show 20,000 or so distinct CDR3 sequences, with 85% to 95% seen just once and 0.2% to 0.3% held by the top ten. This specimen belongs to a study of CD8 T cells in Susac syndrome.

Sequencing was done on a sample of CD8+ T cells from PBMCs. This receptor was obtained from a human donor in good health. The chain is built from TRBV11-1 and TRBJ2-1, with 10 bases aligning to TRBD2. CDR3 nucleotide sequence: TGTGCCAGCAGCTTAACTAGCGGGAACGCATATTACAATGAGCAGTTCTTC. Protein sequence: CASSLTSGNAYYNEQFF.